One sample yielded the 12 T cell receptor beta chains listed below, sequenced in a study of beta chain features in type 1 diabetes. Broader study findings: Researchers report that Type 1 diabetes patients had moderately but significantly shorter TCRB CDR3s across all four CD4+ subsets.

cDNA synthesis used the whole RNA isolate, giving expressed TCRB sequences. Method: immunoSEQ multiplex PCR; TCRdb's copy keeps in-frame clones and lacks some. The table lists about 120,000 clones, 15% to 20% of them singletons. No antigen is known for these receptors. The source material was central memory CD4+ T cells from blood. These receptors all stem from a young man with type 1 diabetes.

V gene TRBV11-2 combines with J gene TRBJ2-7; no clear D gene. The germline CDR1 and CDR2 sequences are SGHAT and FQNNGV. The CDR3 contains 14 residues. V lost 0 bases to trimming and J lost 1 base, with 7 bases between them. The CDR3 coding sequence is TGTGCCAGCAGCTTAGATAAGGGTTCCTACGAGCAGTACTTC. Amino acids: CASSLDKGSYEQYF.

In DNA, the CDR3 is TGTGCCAGCAGCGGGGCAGGTTGGAACACCGGGGAGCTGTTTTTT. Translated: CASSGAGWNTGELFF. The chain recombines TRBV11-2 with TRBJ2-2; TRBD1 might be the D (5 bases). Trimming removed 5 bases at V and 1 base at J, with 11 bases between. The CDR3 length is 15 residues. Germline-derived CDR1 and CDR2 are SGHAT and FQNNGV. Combining the CDR3 with reference TRBV11-2 and TRBJ2-2 gives the whole variable domain EAGVAQSPRYKIIEKRQSVAFWCNPISGHATLYWYQQILGQGPKLLIQFQNNGVVDDSQLPKDRFSAERLKGVDSTLKIQPAKLEDSAVYLCASSGAGWNTGELFFGEGSRLTVL.

This clone turned up a few times. The chain recombines TRBV30 with TRBJ1-2; TRBD1 is a possible D gene (6 bases). This CDR3 is 13 amino acids long. Germline CDR1 reads GTSNPN; CDR2 reads SVGIG (reference sequence). V was trimmed by 0 bases and J by 5 bases, leaving 10 bases between them. CDR3 region: CAWSVLGGYGYTF. As DNA, the CDR3 is TGTGCCTGGAGTGTCCTAGGGGGATATGGCTACACCTTC.

The gene calls are TRBV7-6 and TRBJ1-1; TRBD1 matches 8 bases. Losses at the gene ends were 5 bases for V and 4 bases for J; bases not matched to a gene: 3. Per germline, CDR1 SGHVS and CDR2 FNYEAQ. The CDR3 spans 13 residues. The CDR3 region has the DNA TGTGCCAGCAGCCTAGGACAGGGCACTGAAGCTTTCTTT. It translates to CASSLGQGTEAFF.

This chain connects TRBV2 to TRBJ2-3; D gene uncertain. Per germline, CDR1 SNHLY and CDR2 FYNNEI. Deletions cut 3 bases from V and 3 bases from J, with 13 bases between. This CDR3 region has 15 residues. The CDR3: CASSELLSTTDTQYF. The CDR3 nucleotides are TGTGCCAGCAGTGAGTTACTCTCGACGACAGATACGCAGTATTTT. Combining the CDR3 with reference TRBV2 and TRBJ2-3 gives the whole variable domain EPEVTQTPSHQVTQMGQEVILRCVPISNHLYFYWYRQILGQKVEFLVSFYNNEISEKSEIFDDQFSVERPDGSNFTLKIRSTKLEDSAMYFCASSELLSTTDTQYFGPGTRLTVL.

This clone appeared once. The chain couples TRBV5-1 to TRBJ1-2; unclear D gene. The germline CDR1 and CDR2 sequences are SGHRS and YFSETQ. This CDR3 has 12 amino acids. V was shortened by 0 bases and J by 8 bases, with 8 bases between the two germline ends. CDR3 sequence: CASSLGPEGYTF. The CDR3, as DNA: TGCGCCAGCAGCTTGGGGCCGGAAGGCTACACCTTC.

The count of this clone is one. The chain joins TRBV19 to TRBJ1-2; perhaps TRBD1 as D (5 bases). The CDR3 is made up of 15 amino acids. V shed 0 bases and J shed 6 bases, with 14 bases lying between them. The germline V gene has CDR1 LNHDA and CDR2 SQIVND (reference sequence). CDR3 residues: CASSIDRGETDGYTF. The CDR3 region has the DNA TGTGCCAGTAGTATAGATCGCGGAGAGACAGATGGCTACACCTTC.

A word on this clone: It is likely a read error: a sequence one base away is far more abundant. This sequence joins TRBV25-1 and TRBJ2-1; TRBD2 might be the D (6 bases). The ends were cut back, 3 bases at V and 6 bases at J, with 18 bases in the middle. Germline CDR1 reads MGHDK; CDR2 reads SYGVNS. The CDR3 length is 16 residues. CDR3 in amino acids: CASSDAPTRRGNEQFF. In DNA, the CDR3 is TGTGCCAGCAGTGATGCCCCCACTCGGAGGGGCAATGAGCAGTTCTTC.

The table lists this clone with a few counts. The same CDR3 can be traced to other DNA sequences in this sample. This chain uses TRBV7-9 with TRBJ1-2; D not resolved. The V and J ends lost 1 base and 2 bases respectively, with 8 bases between them. The CDR3 consists of 14 residues. Germline-derived CDR1 and CDR2 are SEHNR and FQNEAQ (reference sequence). Written as DNA, the CDR3 is TGTGCCAGCAGCTTAGGCCAAAACAACTATGGCTACACCTTC. It encodes CASSLGQNNYGYTF.

With respect to this clone: This could be a read error, since a much larger clone is one nucleotide away. The chain carries TRBV9 and TRBJ2-7; D call uncertain. Trimming pared 4 bases from V and 0 bases from J, leaving 5 bases between. The CDR3 has 12 residues. CDR1 and CDR2 from the germline V gene are SGDLS and YYNGEE. CDR3 DNA sequence: TGTGCCAGCAGCCCAAGCTCCTACGAGCAGTACTTC. It is translated as CASSPSSYEQYF. Together with reference TRBV9 and TRBJ2-7, the CDR3 gives the full variable domain: DSGVTQTPKHLITATGQRVTLRCSPRSGDLSVYWYQQSLDQGLQFLIQYYNGEERAKGNILERFSAQQFPDLHSELNLSSLELGDSALYFCASSPSSYEQYFGPGTRLTVT.

This clone was recorded a few times. This chain connects TRBV4-3 to TRBJ2-5; 7 bases fit TRBD2. Looked up from germline, CDR1 is LGHNA and CDR2 is YSLEER. V trimming: 4 bases; J trimming: 1 base; junction bases outside the gene matches: 6. The length of the CDR3 is 15 residues. The CDR3 region has the DNA TGCGCCAGCAGCCTCCTGGGGGGGACCCAAGAGACCCAGTACTTC. Translated: CASSLLGGTQETQYF.

V gene TRBV2 combines with J gene TRBJ2-2; TRBD2 agrees at 7 bases. V was clipped by 6 bases and J by 7 bases; unmatched bases: 5. Germline V CDR1 and CDR2: SNHLY, FYNNEI. The CDR3 covers 13 residues. Written as DNA, the CDR3 is TGTGCCAGCAGCCCGTTAGCGGGCGGGGAGCTGTTTTTT. Residues: CASSPLAGGELFF.